This T cell receptor beta chain appears in the sequencing data of a study of shared clonotypes between healthy human individuals. V was pared by 5 bases and J by 4 bases, with 6 bases of the junction left unmatched. Germline lookup yields CDR1 MNHEY and CDR2 SMNVEV (reference sequence). The CDR3 extends over 14 amino acids. Method: immunoSEQ multiplex PCR; TCRdb's copy keeps in-frame clones and lacks some. The repertoire holds about half a million clones, more than 75% seen once, with approximately 12% in the top ten. The specimen sequenced was PBMCs. The genes are TRBV27 and TRBJ1-2; 8 bases fit TRBD1. This receptor was identified in a woman aged 40 to 49 in good health. Some clones in this sample may be carry-over from other donors' samples. CDR3 DNA sequence: TGTGCCAGCAGTACCCCGACAGGGGTCTATGGCTACACCTTC. It encodes CASSTPTGVYGYTF.